The present T cell receptor (beta chain) was sequenced within a study of CD8 T cells in Susac syndrome. Reverse transcription used roughly 0.5 to 1 ug RNA and random hexamers. The CDR3 of TCR beta was amplified by immunoSEQ multiplex PCR across 54 Vbeta and 13 Jbeta. MiXCR, applied by TCRdb to the immunoSEQ multiplex PCR reads, yields one record per CDR3 protein. The data contain 200,000 or so distinct CDR3 sequences, nearly 95% of them singletons. CDR3 length equals 14 residues. V shed 5 bases and J 5 bases; nucleotides not matched to a gene: 8. Germline V gene data show CDR1 as SGDLS and CDR2 as YYNGEE.

This TCR derives from a human donor with multiple sclerosis. Sequenced: CD4+ T cells from PBMCs. This sequence joins TRBV9 and TRBJ2-3, with 7 positions matching TRBD2. The CDR3 loop is CASSYGRGRDTQYF. The CDR3 bases are TGTGCCAGCAGTTATGGGAGGGGCAGAGATACGCAGTATTTT. Drawing the rest from reference TRBV9 and TRBJ2-3, the complete variable domain is DSGVTQTPKHLITATGQRVTLRCSPRSGDLSVYWYQQSLDQGLQFLIQYYNGEERAKGNILERFSAQQFPDLHSELNLSSLELGDSALYFCASSYGRGRDTQYFGPGTRLTVL.